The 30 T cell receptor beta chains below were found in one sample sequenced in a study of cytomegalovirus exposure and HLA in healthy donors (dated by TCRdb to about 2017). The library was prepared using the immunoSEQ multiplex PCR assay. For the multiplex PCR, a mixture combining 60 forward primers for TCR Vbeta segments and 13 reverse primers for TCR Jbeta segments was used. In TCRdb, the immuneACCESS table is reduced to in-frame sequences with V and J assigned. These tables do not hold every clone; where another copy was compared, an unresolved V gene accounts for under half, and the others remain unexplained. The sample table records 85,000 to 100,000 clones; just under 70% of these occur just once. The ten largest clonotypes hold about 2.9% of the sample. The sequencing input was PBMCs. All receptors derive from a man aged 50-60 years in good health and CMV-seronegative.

In nucleotides, the CDR3 is TGTGCCAGCAGTGCAGGGTCAAATCAGCCCCAGCATTTT. This codes for CASSAGSNQPQHF. The V call is TRBV9, the J call TRBJ1-5, with a possible D match to TRBD1 (5 bases). V lost 5 bases and J 4 bases, leaving 10 bases between the germline ends. This CDR3 is built from 13 residues. From germline, CDR1 is SGDLS and CDR2 YYNGEE. The variable domain in full, completed from reference TRBV9 and TRBJ1-5, reads DSGVTQTPKHLITATGQRVTLRCSPRSGDLSVYWYQQSLDQGLQFLIQYYNGEERAKGNILERFSAQQFPDLHSELNLSSLELGDSALYFCASSAGSNQPQHFGDGTRLSIL.

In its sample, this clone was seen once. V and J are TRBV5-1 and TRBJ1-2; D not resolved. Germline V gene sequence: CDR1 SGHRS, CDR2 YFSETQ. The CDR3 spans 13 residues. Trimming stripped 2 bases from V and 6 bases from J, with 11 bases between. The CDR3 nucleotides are TGCGCCAGCAGCTTAACCTTCCAGAATGGCTACACCTTC. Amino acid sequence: CASSLTFQNGYTF.

This CDR3 reads CASSLVSRQGRADTEAFF. CDR3 sequence (DNA): TGTGCCAGCAGCTTAGTGAGCAGACAGGGGCGGGCGGACACTGAAGCTTTCTTT. This rearrangement joins TRBV7-8 to TRBJ1-1; 8 positions agree with TRBD1. The V gene end was trimmed by 1 base and the J gene end by 3 bases; junction bases not matched to a gene: 13. This CDR3 comprises 18 residues. CDR1 and CDR2 from the germline V gene are SGHVS and FQNEAQ.

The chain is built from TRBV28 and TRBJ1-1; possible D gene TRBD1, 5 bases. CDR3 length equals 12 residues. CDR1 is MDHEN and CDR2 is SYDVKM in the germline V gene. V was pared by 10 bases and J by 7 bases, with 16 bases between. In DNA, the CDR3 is TGTGCCACCATGACAGTATCCCTTGAAGCTTTCTTT. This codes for CATMTVSLEAFF.

As DNA, the CDR3 is TGTGCCAGCAGCTTCGTTAGGGGTGACGGAGCTTTCTTT. This sequence encodes CASSFVRGDGAFF. The rearrangement joins TRBV5-6 to TRBJ1-1; D is possibly TRBD1 (5 bases). Germline CDR1 SGHDT, CDR2 YYEEEE. V was trimmed by 2 bases and J by 10 bases, leaving 15 bases between them. The CDR3 extends over 13 amino acids. The whole variable domain, remainder taken from reference TRBV5-6 and TRBJ1-1, is DAGVTQSPTHLIKTRGQQVTLRCSPKSGHDTVSWYQQALGQGPQFIFQYYEEEERQRGNFPDRFSGHQFPNYSSELNVNALLLGDSALYLCASSFVRGDGAFFGQGTRLTVV.

The CDR3 sequence is CASSQGAAGGYTGELFF. The CDR3 nucleotides read TGCGCCAGCAGCCAAGGAGCGGCCGGAGGGTACACCGGGGAGCTGTTTTTT. The V call is TRBV4-1, the J call TRBJ2-2, with D possibly TRBD2 on 6 matching bases. Germline V gene data show CDR1 as MGHRA and CDR2 as YSYEKL. The CDR3 length is 17 residues. V was cut by 1 base and J by 3 bases, with 15 bases left in between.

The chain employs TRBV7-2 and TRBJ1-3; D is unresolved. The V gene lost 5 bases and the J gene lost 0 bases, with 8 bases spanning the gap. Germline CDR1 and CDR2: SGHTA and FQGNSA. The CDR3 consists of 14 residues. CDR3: CASSGGISGNTIYF. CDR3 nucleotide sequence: TGTGCCAGCAGCGGCGGGATCTCTGGAAACACCATATATTTT.

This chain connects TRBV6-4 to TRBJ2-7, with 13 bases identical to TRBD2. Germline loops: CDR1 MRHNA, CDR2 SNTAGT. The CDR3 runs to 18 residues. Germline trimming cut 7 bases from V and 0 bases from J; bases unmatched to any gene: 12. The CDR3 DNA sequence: TGTGCCAGCATTCAAGCGGGACTAGCGGGACGAAGCTCCTACGAGCAGTACGTC. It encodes CASIQAGLAGRSSYEQYV.

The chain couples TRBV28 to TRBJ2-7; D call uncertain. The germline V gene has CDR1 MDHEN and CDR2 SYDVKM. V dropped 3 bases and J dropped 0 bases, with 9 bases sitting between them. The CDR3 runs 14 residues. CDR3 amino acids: CASSLTQDSYEQYF. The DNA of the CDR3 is TGTGCCAGCAGTTTGACCCAGGACTCCTACGAGCAGTACTTC.

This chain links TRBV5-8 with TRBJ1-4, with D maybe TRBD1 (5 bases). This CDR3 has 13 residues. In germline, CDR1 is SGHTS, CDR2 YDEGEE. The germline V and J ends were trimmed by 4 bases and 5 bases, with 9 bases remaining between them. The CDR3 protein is CASSPTVNEKLFF. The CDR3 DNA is TGTGCCAGCAGCCCGACAGTCAATGAAAAACTGTTTTTT.

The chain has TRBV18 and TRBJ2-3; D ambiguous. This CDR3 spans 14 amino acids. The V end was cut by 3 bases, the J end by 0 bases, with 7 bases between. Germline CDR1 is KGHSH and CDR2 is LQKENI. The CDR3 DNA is TGTGCCAGCTCACCCCGTCTAAGCACAGATACGCAGTATTTT. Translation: CASSPRLSTDTQYF.

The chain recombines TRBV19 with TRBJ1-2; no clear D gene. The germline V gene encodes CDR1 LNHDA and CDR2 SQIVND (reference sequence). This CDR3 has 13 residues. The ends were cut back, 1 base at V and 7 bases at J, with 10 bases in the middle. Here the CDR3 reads CASSIGEGVGYTF. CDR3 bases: TGTGCCAGTAGTATAGGAGAGGGTGTTGGCTACACCTTC.

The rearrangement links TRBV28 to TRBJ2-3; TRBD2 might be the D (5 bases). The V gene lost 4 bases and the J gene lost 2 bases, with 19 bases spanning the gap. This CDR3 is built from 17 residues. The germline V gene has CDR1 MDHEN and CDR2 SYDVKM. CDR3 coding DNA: TGTGCCAGCAGTTCCGACTACCAACTCTCTCCCACAGATACGCAGTATTTT. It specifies CASSSDYQLSPTDTQYF.

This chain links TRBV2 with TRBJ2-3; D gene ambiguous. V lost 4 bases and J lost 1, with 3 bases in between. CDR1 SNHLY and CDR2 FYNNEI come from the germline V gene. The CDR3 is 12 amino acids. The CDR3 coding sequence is TGTGCCAGCAGTGCGGGCACAGATACGCAGTATTTT. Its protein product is CASSAGTDTQYF.

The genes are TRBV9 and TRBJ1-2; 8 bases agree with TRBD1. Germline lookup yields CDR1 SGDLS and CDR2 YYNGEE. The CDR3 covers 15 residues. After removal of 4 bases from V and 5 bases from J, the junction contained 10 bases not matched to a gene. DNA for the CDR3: TGTGCCAGCAGCCCAATGGACAGGGAAGGATATGGCTACACCTTC. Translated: CASSPMDREGYGYTF. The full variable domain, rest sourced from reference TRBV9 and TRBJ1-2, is DSGVTQTPKHLITATGQRVTLRCSPRSGDLSVYWYQQSLDQGLQFLIQYYNGEERAKGNILERFSAQQFPDLHSELNLSSLELGDSALYFCASSPMDREGYGYTFGSGTRLTVV.

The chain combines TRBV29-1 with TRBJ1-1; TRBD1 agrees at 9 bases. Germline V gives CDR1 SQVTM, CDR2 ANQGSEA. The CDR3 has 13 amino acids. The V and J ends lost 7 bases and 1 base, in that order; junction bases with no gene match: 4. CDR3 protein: CSAGTGQNTEAFF. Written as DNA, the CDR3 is TGCAGCGCAGGGACAGGGCAGAACACTGAAGCTTTCTTT.

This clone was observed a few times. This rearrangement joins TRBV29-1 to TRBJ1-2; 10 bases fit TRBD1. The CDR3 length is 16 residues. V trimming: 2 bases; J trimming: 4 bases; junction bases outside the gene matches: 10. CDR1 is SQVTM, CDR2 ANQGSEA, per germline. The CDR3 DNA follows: TGCAGCGTTGAACTTGTGGGGACAGGGGTTGGCTATGGCTACACCTTC. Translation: CSVELVGTGVGYGYTF.

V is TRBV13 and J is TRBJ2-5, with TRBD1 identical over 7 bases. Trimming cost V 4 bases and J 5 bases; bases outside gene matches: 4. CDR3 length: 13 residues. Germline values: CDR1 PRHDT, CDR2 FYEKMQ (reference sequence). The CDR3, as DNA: TGTGCCAGCAGCTCCGACAGGGTTGAGACCCAGTACTTC. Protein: CASSSDRVETQYF.

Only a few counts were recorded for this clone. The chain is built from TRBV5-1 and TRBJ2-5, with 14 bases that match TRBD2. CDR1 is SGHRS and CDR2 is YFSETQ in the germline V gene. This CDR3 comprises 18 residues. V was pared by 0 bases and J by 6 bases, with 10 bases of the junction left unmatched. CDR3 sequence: CASSLAGGTSGSPKTQYF. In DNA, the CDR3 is TGCGCCAGCAGCTTGGCCGGGGGGACTAGCGGGAGTCCAAAGACCCAGTACTTC. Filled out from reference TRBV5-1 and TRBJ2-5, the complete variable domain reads KAGVTQTPRYLIKTRGQQVTLSCSPISGHRSVSWYQQTPGQGLQFLFEYFSETQRNKGNFPGRFSGRQFSNSRSEMNVSTLELGDSALYLCASSLAGGTSGSPKTQYFGPGTRLLVL.

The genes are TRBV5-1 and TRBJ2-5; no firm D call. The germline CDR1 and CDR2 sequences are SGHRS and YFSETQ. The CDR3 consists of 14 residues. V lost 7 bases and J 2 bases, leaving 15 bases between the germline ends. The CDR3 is CASRKMTDQETQYF. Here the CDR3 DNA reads TGCGCCAGCCGAAAAATGACTGATCAAGAGACCCAGTACTTC.

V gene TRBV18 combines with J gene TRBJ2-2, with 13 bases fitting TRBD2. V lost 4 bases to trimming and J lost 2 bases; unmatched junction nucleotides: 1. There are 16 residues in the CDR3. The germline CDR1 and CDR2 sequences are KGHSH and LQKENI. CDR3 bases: TGTGCCAGCTCACTGGGACTAGCGGGAAACACCGGGGAGCTGTTTTTT. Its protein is CASSLGLAGNTGELFF.

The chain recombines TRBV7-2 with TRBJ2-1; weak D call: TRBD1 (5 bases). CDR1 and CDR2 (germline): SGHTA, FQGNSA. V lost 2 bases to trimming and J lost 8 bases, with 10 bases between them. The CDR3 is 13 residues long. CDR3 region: CASSLYRGDEQFF. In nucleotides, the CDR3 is TGTGCCAGCAGCTTATATAGGGGCGATGAGCAGTTCTTC.

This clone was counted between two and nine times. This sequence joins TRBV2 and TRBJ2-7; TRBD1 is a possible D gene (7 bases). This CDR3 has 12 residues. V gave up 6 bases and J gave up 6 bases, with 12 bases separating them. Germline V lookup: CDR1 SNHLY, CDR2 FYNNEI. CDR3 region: CASSNRGGEQYV. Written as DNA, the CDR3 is TGTGCCAGCAGCAACAGGGGAGGCGAGCAGTACGTC.

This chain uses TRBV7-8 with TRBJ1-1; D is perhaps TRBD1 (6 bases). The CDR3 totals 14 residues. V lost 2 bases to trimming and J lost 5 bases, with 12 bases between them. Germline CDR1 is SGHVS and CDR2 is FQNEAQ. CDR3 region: CASSLQPQGTEAFF. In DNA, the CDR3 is TGTGCCAGCAGCTTACAGCCACAGGGAACTGAAGCTTTCTTT.

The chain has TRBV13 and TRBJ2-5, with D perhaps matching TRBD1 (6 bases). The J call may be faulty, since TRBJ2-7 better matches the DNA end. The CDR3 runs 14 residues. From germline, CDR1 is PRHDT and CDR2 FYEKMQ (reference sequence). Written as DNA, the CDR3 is TGTGCCAGCAGCCCACCGGACAGAAACTACGAGCAGTACTTC. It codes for CASSPPDRNYEQYF.

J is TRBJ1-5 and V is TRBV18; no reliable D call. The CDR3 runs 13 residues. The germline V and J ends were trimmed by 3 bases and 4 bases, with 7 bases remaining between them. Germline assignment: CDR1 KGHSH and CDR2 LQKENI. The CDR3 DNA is TGTGCCAGCTCACCTCCAGGTAATCAGCCCCAGCATTTT. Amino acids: CASSPPGNQPQHF.

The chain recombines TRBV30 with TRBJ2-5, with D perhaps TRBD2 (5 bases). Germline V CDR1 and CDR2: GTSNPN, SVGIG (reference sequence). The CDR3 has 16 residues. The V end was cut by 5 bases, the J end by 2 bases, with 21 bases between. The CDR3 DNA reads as TGTGCCTGGGTATCTAGCCTTTCTTTCCCACAAGAGACCCAGTACTTC. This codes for CAWVSSLSFPQETQYF.

The CDR3 is CASSYIGPGANVLTF. The CDR3 DNA is TGTGCCAGCAGTTACATTGGGCCTGGGGCCAACGTCCTGACTTTC. The rearrangement joins TRBV6-5 to TRBJ2-6; D remains ambiguous. Deletions cut 2 bases from V and 2 bases from J, with 7 bases between. Germline CDR1 and CDR2: MNHEY and SVGAGI. The CDR3 length is 15 residues.

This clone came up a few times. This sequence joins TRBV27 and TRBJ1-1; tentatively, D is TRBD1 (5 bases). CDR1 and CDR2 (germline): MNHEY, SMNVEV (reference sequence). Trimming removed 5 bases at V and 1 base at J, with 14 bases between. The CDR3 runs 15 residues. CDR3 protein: CASSIRKTANTEAFF. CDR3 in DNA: TGTGCCAGCAGTATCCGTAAGACAGCGAACACTGAAGCTTTCTTT.

The CDR3 is CASIRTGSSYEQYF. The CDR3 region has the DNA TGTGCCAGCATTCGGACAGGTAGCTCCTACGAGCAGTACTTC. The genes are TRBV7-2 and TRBJ2-7, with 7 bases matching TRBD1. The V gene's germline CDR1 is SGHTA and CDR2 FQGNSA. This CDR3 is 14 amino acids long. The V gene end was trimmed by 7 bases and the J gene end by 0 bases; junction bases not matched to a gene: 6.